These 30 T cell receptor beta chains share one sample of origin, sequenced in a study of CD8 T cells in ankylosing spondylitis (dated by TCRdb to the late 2010s). What the research found in general, with its limitations: Blood from ankylosing spondylitis patients appeared to be characterized by a TCR beta motif made up of several highly homologous amino acid variants.

These receptors' targets are unknown. Library method: 5' RACE. This sample was sequenced with an Illumina HiSeq 2500. In-frame beta chains were kept once TCRdb had trimmed the public reads at Q25 with fastp and called clones with MiXCR. One record per CDR3 amino acid sequence lists the most common genes and DNA. This sample comprises 700,000 or so distinct CDR3 sequences, around 20% of them detected only once. The ten most abundant clones make up about 20% of the sample. The sequenced sample consisted of blood, either unsorted or a sorted T cell fraction (not recorded which). Receptors were obtained from a male donor with ankylosing spondylitis.

The chain joins TRBV15 to TRBJ2-5; D is unresolved. CDR1 is LNHNV, CDR2 YYDKDF, per germline (reference sequence). Deletions cut 0 bases from V and 5 bases from J, with 13 bases between. The CDR3 consists of 15 residues. The CDR3 region is CATSREGIKPETQYF. The CDR3 DNA reads TGTGCCACCAGCAGAGAGGGAATAAAACCCGAGACCCAGTACTTC.

The rearrangement links TRBV28 to TRBJ1-6; D is possibly TRBD1 (5 bases). Germline V gene sequence: CDR1 MDHEN, CDR2 SYDVKM. This CDR3 is 16 amino acids long. V lost 2 bases and J 11 bases, leaving 19 bases between the germline ends. CDR3 sequence (DNA): TGTGCCAGCAGTTTAGTGGGGCTCCTGCGTACCCCACCCCTCCACTTT. Residues: CASSLVGLLRTPPLHF.

There are a few counts of this clonotype. V and J are TRBV10-3 and TRBJ2-1, with D uncertain. V was pared by 0 bases and J by 7 bases, with 13 bases between. Germline-derived CDR1 and CDR2 are ENHRY and SYGVKD. This CDR3 is 15 amino acids long. CDR3 amino acids: CAISESGLLSNEQFF. The CDR3 coding sequence is TGTGCCATCAGTGAGTCTGGTCTGCTTTCTAATGAGCAGTTCTTC.

This clonotype occurred a few times. This chain joins TRBV2 and TRBJ1-5; 8 bases are shared with TRBD1. The CDR3 spans 15 residues. Germline loops: CDR1 SNHLY, CDR2 FYNNEI. Trimming removed 6 bases from V and 7 bases from J; junction bases left unmatched: 11. Here the CDR3 reads CASREDRASRQPQHF. The CDR3 DNA reads TGTGCCAGCAGAGAGGACAGGGCGTCGAGGCAGCCCCAGCATTTT.

The V gene is TRBV2, the J gene TRBJ2-1; 7 bases line up with TRBD2. J gave up 0 bases and V 2 bases, and 1 base lay outside the gene matches. Per germline, CDR1 SNHLY and CDR2 FYNNEI. CDR3 length equals 15 residues. The CDR3 is CASSEWGGSYNEQFF. CDR3 nucleotides: TGTGCCAGCAGTGAATGGGGGGGCTCCTACAATGAGCAGTTCTTC.

Ten or more counts support this clonotype. The rearrangement uses TRBV28 and TRBJ1-2; D perhaps matches TRBD1 (5 bases). Per germline, CDR1 MDHEN and CDR2 SYDVKM. The length of the CDR3 is 14 residues. Trimming removed 3 bases at V and 4 bases at J, with 12 bases between. CDR3 in DNA: TGTGCCAGCAGTTTCACCCAGGGACGCTATGGCTACACCTTC. This codes for CASSFTQGRYGYTF.

This chain joins TRBV6-1 and TRBJ2-2; possible D gene TRBD1, 5 bases. Germline V gene data show CDR1 as MNHNS and CDR2 as SASEGT. The V end was cut by 1 base, the J end by 0 bases, with 9 bases between. The CDR3 is 16 amino acids. CDR3 in DNA: TGTGCCAGCAGTGAAGGCTGGGGCACGAACACCGGGGAGCTGTTTTTT. Amino acids: CASSEGWGTNTGELFF.

Concerning this clonotype itself: An end of the junction does not agree with germline; a read error may underlie this. The chain joins TRBV20-1 to TRBJ2-1, with 13 bases fitting TRBD2. The CDR3 covers 16 residues. The germline gives CDR1 DFQATT, CDR2 SNEGSKA (reference sequence). In DNA form, the CDR3 reads TGCTGTGCTAGAGCCCGGACTAGCGGGAGCTACAATGAGCAGTTCTTC. This sequence encodes CCARARTSGSYNEQFF.

This clonotype was observed a handful of times. The chain couples TRBV12-3 or TRBV12-4 to TRBJ1-5; no definite D call. The CDR3 sequence is 17 residues long. Trimming took 0 bases from V and 1 from J, leaving 13 bases between them. The DNA for the CDR3 is TGTGCCAGCAGTTTAGCAAAGGCTTTGGGGAGCAATCAGCCCCAGCATTTT. Its protein product is CASSLAKALGSNQPQHF.

The gene calls are TRBV6-1 and TRBJ2-1, with D possibly being TRBD2 (5 bases). Trimming stripped 7 bases from V and 2 bases from J, with 21 bases between. This CDR3 has 17 amino acids. Germline CDR1 MNHNS, CDR2 SASEGT. DNA of the CDR3: TGTGCCAGCACCACACCCCTTCCGGGGAGTACCTACAATGAGCAGTTCTTC. Translation: CASTTPLPGSTYNEQFF.

The chain combines TRBV5-1 with TRBJ2-1; D perhaps matches TRBD2 (6 bases). Deletions cut 0 bases from V and 3 bases from J, with 13 bases between. The CDR3 contains 16 residues. Germline V gene sequence: CDR1 SGHRS, CDR2 YFSETQ. In nucleotides, the CDR3 is TGCGCCAGCAGCTTGGGCCGGGAGAGCTTCTACAATGAGCAGTTCTTC. Translating it yields CASSLGRESFYNEQFF.

The V gene is TRBV3-1, the J gene TRBJ1-2, with D maybe TRBD1 (6 bases). The CDR3 spans 16 residues. The germline CDR1 and CDR2 sequences are LGHDT and YNNKEL (reference sequence). Trimming took off 5 bases at V and 8 bases at J, with 24 bases between the two ends. The CDR3 DNA is TGTGCCAGCAGCACCTTCGAAACAGGGCTCCGGGGAGGCTACACCTTC. This translates into CASSTFETGLRGGYTF.

This clonotype turned up a few times. V gene TRBV5-1 combines with J gene TRBJ1-2; D unclear. Per germline, CDR1 SGHRS and CDR2 YFSETQ. V was trimmed by 0 bases and J by 5 bases, leaving 8 bases between them. There are 13 residues in the CDR3. The CDR3 DNA reads TGCGCCAGCAGCTTGGCCACAGAATATGGCTACACCTTC. Amino acids: CASSLATEYGYTF.

The V call is TRBV29-1, the J call TRBJ2-7; D gene uncertain. CDR1 is SQVTM and CDR2 is ANQGSEA in the germline V gene. V dropped 3 bases and J dropped 0 bases, with 6 bases sitting between them. The CDR3 has 12 amino acids. The CDR3 region has the DNA TGCAGCGTTGAGGATTACTCCTACGAGCAGTACTTC. Amino acid sequence: CSVEDYSYEQYF.

This chain links TRBV7-2 with TRBJ2-3, with D perhaps assigned TRBD1 or TRBD2 (5 bases each). The CDR3 has 15 amino acids. Germline V lookup: CDR1 SGHTA, CDR2 FQGNSA. With 2 bases removed from V and 0 bases from J, the gap between germline ends came to 9 bases. In nucleotides, the CDR3 is TGTGCCAGCAGCTTAAGGGGACGAAGCACAGATACGCAGTATTTT. Its protein is CASSLRGRSTDTQYF.

A few counts support this clonotype. This CDR3 reads CSARGLVHYNEQFF. CDR3 sequence (DNA): TGCAGTGCTAGAGGACTAGTCCACTACAATGAGCAGTTCTTC. The chain links TRBV20-1 to TRBJ2-1; a weak D match, TRBD2 (6 bases). Germline V lookup: CDR1 DFQATT, CDR2 SNEGSKA (reference sequence). Trimming took off 1 base at V and 3 bases at J, with 10 bases between the two ends. The CDR3 runs to 14 residues.

This clonotype was observed a handful of times. The rearrangement joins TRBV6-2 or TRBV6-3 to TRBJ2-7; D is unresolved. Trimming removed 5 bases at V and 2 bases at J, with 10 bases between. CDR1 is MNHEY, CDR2 SVGEGT, per germline. The CDR3 runs to 13 residues. CDR3 in DNA: TGTGCCAGCAGTATCGTCGGGCCCTACGAGCAGTACTTC. Its translation is CASSIVGPYEQYF.

This clonotype was counted only a few times. This rearrangement joins TRBV9 to TRBJ1-2; D may be TRBD1 (5 bases). This CDR3 is 14 amino acids long. Trimming took 4 bases from V and 12 from J, leaving 22 bases between them. The germline gives CDR1 SGDLS, CDR2 YYNGEE. The CDR3 loop reads CASSRGGTGPSDTF. The DNA of the CDR3 is TGTGCCAGCAGCCGTGGGGGTACAGGTCCCTCGGACACCTTC.

This clonotype was counted at least ten times. The rearrangement links TRBV20-1 to TRBJ2-7; D might be TRBD2 (5 bases). V was pared by 6 bases and J by 6 bases, with 21 bases between. Germline values: CDR1 DFQATT, CDR2 SNEGSKA (reference sequence). The CDR3 extends over 14 amino acids. Here the CDR3 DNA reads TGCAGTGCGCGACTCTCGGGGAGTAAGGTCGAGCAGTACTTC. It encodes CSARLSGSKVEQYF.

V is TRBV14 and J is TRBJ2-7; D remains ambiguous. This CDR3 is built from 15 residues. The ends were cut back, 4 bases at V and 2 bases at J, with 15 bases in the middle. The germline V gene encodes CDR1 SGHDN and CDR2 FVKESK. The CDR3 nucleotides read TGTGCCAGCAGCCCGATGGCTGGCTCTACCTACGAGCAGTACTTC. It yields the protein CASSPMAGSTYEQYF.

There are a few counts of this clonotype. The V gene is TRBV28, the J gene TRBJ2-5, with D maybe TRBD2 (6 bases). The V gene lost 4 bases and the J gene lost 0 bases, with 9 bases spanning the gap. The germline V gene encodes CDR1 MDHEN and CDR2 SYDVKM. There are 14 residues in the CDR3. The CDR3 DNA is TGTGCCAGCAGTTATCGGGGGTACCAAGAGACCCAGTACTTC. Protein sequence: CASSYRGYQETQYF.

As regards this clonotype: The junction and the germline gene differ at one end; a read error may be behind it. The chain recombines TRBV7-9 with TRBJ2-1; 7 bases are a match to TRBD2. The CDR3 contains 12 residues. Germline V CDR1 and CDR2: SEHNR, FQNEAQ (reference sequence). DNA of the CDR3: TGTGCCAGCAGCTTAGAGTCAGCGGGGCCTCAATTC. It yields the protein CASSLESAGPQF.

This chain links TRBV12-3 or TRBV12-4 with TRBJ1-6, with 7 bases that match TRBD1. The J segment lost 8 bases and the V segment lost 5 bases, leaving 6 bases of the junction unmatched. This CDR3 contains 14 residues. This CDR3 reads CASSLTGPYSPLHF. The CDR3 DNA reads TGTGCCAGCAGTCTGACAGGGCCCTATTCACCCCTCCACTTT.

This clonotype was observed a few times. The chain is built from TRBV4-1 and TRBJ2-2, with 7 bases that match TRBD1. Trimming took 6 bases from V and 5 from J; bases not matched to a gene: 9. Germline CDR1 is MGHRA and CDR2 is YSYEKL. The CDR3 has 15 residues. The CDR3 DNA follows: TGCGCCAGCAGAGTCGAGGGGGCGGGTACCGGGGAGCTGTTTTTT. As protein: CASRVEGAGTGELFF.

In its sample, this clonotype was seen a few times. V gene TRBV29-1 combines with J gene TRBJ2-3; D may be TRBD1 or TRBD2 (7 bases each). Germline V gene data show CDR1 as SQVTM and CDR2 as ANQGSEA. Between the trimmed V and J ends, which lost 5 bases and 2 bases, there was a span of 20 bases. The CDR3 has 16 amino acids. CDR3 loop: CSVSSRGGLLTDTQYF. In DNA, the CDR3 is TGCAGCGTTTCCAGCAGGGGGGGGCTCCTCACAGATACGCAGTATTTT.

This sequence joins TRBV20-1 and TRBJ1-2; the D is unclear. V lost 3 bases and J 2 bases, leaving 13 bases between the germline ends. CDR1 is DFQATT and CDR2 is SNEGSKA in the germline V gene (reference sequence). The CDR3 consists of 14 residues. The CDR3 here is CSASKAGSNYGYTF. The CDR3 coding sequence is TGCAGTGCTAGCAAGGCAGGCTCAAACTATGGCTACACCTTC.

The V and J genes are TRBV19 and TRBJ2-3; D may match TRBD1 or TRBD2 (5 bases each). The germline V gene has CDR1 LNHDA and CDR2 SQIVND (reference sequence). This CDR3 is built from 16 residues. Trimming shortened V by 3 bases and J by 5 bases, and 18 bases separated the two germline ends. The CDR3 DNA reads TGTGCCAGTAGTATGAGGGGCCTAGGCGAGCGAGATACGCAGTATTTT. This sequence encodes CASSMRGLGERDTQYF.

The rearrangement links TRBV4-2 to TRBJ2-1; 14 bases align to TRBD2. Germline CDR1 is LGHNA and CDR2 is YNFKEQ. CDR3 size: 18 residues. V trimming: 3 bases; J trimming: 7 bases; junction bases outside the gene matches: 11. CDR3 protein: CASSQTGTSGSLRNEQFF. The CDR3 nucleotides read TGTGCCAGCAGCCAGACCGGGACTAGCGGGAGTTTGAGGAATGAGCAGTTCTTC.

The chain combines TRBV3-1 with TRBJ1-5; D remains unclear. Germline-derived CDR1 and CDR2 are LGHDT and YNNKEL (reference sequence). CDR3 length equals 14 residues. Between the trimmed V and J ends, which lost 4 bases and 4 bases, there was a span of 11 bases. CDR3 DNA sequence: TGTGCCAGCAGCCCGGGTGGAAGAAATCAGCCCCAGCATTTT. It yields the protein CASSPGGRNQPQHF.

This rearrangement joins TRBV5-1 to TRBJ2-5, with 9 positions matching TRBD2. Germline V CDR1 and CDR2: SGHRS, YFSETQ. The CDR3 has 16 amino acids. V trimming: 4 bases; J trimming: 1 base; junction bases outside the gene matches: 8. As DNA, the CDR3 is TGCGCCAGCAGCGGCGTCGCTAGCGGGACCCAAGAGACCCAGTACTTC. This translates into CASSGVASGTQETQYF.